This record covers a single T cell receptor beta chain. Individual cDNA molecules (in the library) carried attached unique molecular identifiers. One entry per CDR3 protein, called by TCRdb with MiXCR from the reads. Found here are about 2,600 distinct CDR3 sequences, roughly 40% of them singletons; the top ten hold about 10%. The CDR3 loop spans 13 amino acids. With 4 bases clipped from V and 2 bases from J, the junction kept 1 base outside the gene matches. Germline assignment: CDR1 SGHAT and CDR2 FQNNGV. The record originates from a study of human T cells and chemical hapten exposure. About the study: Read at 6 days, the patch tests placed 0.01% DPC on the upper back.

Treatment meaning: therapeutic diphenylcyclopropenone sensitization with weekly scalp DPC. The chain has TRBV11-2 and TRBJ1-1; 7 bases line up with TRBD1. The clonotype originates from an adult with alopecia areata. Some clones in this sample may be carry-over from other donors' samples. This table probably holds off-target reads from a library built for another chain. The source material was whole blood, sampled before DPC sensitization or 2, 6, or about 24 weeks after (not recorded which). The CDR3 DNA reads as TGTGCCAGCAGCTCAGGGGGTAACACTGAAGCTTTCTTT. This codes for CASSSGGNTEAFF.